Listed here are 28 T cell receptor beta chains from one sample, sequenced in a study of OX40 agonist ivuxolimab in advanced cancers. The data were produced by immunoSEQ multiplex PCR, yet TCRdb's version contains in-frame clones alone and is incomplete. This repertoire shows over 15,000 clones, 70% to 90% found once; its top ten account for 20% to 30%. Sequencing was performed on CD4+ or CD8+ T cells sorted from blood, taken in a trial of the OX40 agonist ivuxolimab. These receptor sequences come from an adult with an advanced solid tumor such as melanoma, head and neck, liver or kidney cancer.

The chain is built from TRBV5-4 and TRBJ1-3; D not certain. V dropped 0 bases and J dropped 4 bases, with 2 bases sitting between them. The CDR3 extends over 12 amino acids. Looked up from germline, CDR1 is SGHNT and CDR2 is YYREEE (reference sequence). The CDR3 loop reads CASSLVGNTIYF. The CDR3 DNA is TGTGCCAGCAGCTTGGTCGGAAACACCATATATTTT.

The chain employs TRBV9 and TRBJ2-1, with TRBD2 matching over 9 bases. V lost 4 bases and J lost 7; bases outside the gene matches: 9. Germline V gene sequence: CDR1 SGDLS, CDR2 YYNGEE. The CDR3 length is 15 residues. The DNA for the CDR3 is TGTGCCAGCAGCTCGACTGTAGCGGGAGTAAATGAGCAGTTCTTC. Protein sequence: CASSSTVAGVNEQFF.

V is TRBV9 and J is TRBJ1-4; tentatively, D is TRBD1 (5 bases). Germline V lookup: CDR1 SGDLS, CDR2 YYNGEE. Trimming took off 3 bases at V and 0 bases at J, with 9 bases between the two ends. The CDR3 is 15 residues long. The CDR3 protein is CASSGDAATNEKLFF. The CDR3 DNA is TGTGCCAGCAGCGGGGACGCCGCAACTAATGAAAAACTGTTTTTT.

The rearrangement uses TRBV12-5 and TRBJ2-1, with a tentative D call TRBD1 (5 bases). The CDR3 loop spans 12 amino acids. Deletions cut 7 bases from V and 7 bases from J, with 11 bases between. The germline V gene has CDR1 LGHNT and CDR2 FRNRAP. As DNA, the CDR3 is TGTGCTAGTGAAGGGGCGGAGAATGAGCAGTTCTTC. Protein: CASEGAENEQFF.

This clone occurred once. The J gene is TRBJ2-7, the V gene TRBV4-2; a weak D match, TRBD1 (5 bases). The V end lost 0 bases, the J end lost 7 bases, and 13 bases lay between the germline ends. This CDR3 contains 14 residues. The germline CDR1 and CDR2 sequences are LGHNA and YNFKEQ. CDR3 residues: CASSQELGHLEQYF. The CDR3 coding sequence is TGTGCCAGCAGCCAAGAATTGGGGCATCTTGAGCAGTACTTC.

The chain has TRBV27 and TRBJ1-2; 10 bases fit TRBD1. The V segment lost 4 bases and the J segment 5 bases; nucleotides outside the gene matches: 7. Germline V gene sequence: CDR1 MNHEY, CDR2 SMNVEV (reference sequence). The CDR3 is made up of 15 amino acids. The CDR3 here is CASSSDRGLGYGYTF. DNA of the CDR3: TGTGCCAGCAGTTCAGACAGGGGGCTAGGGTATGGCTACACCTTC.

The V gene is TRBV7-8, the J gene TRBJ1-5; tentative D call: TRBD1 (5 bases). From germline, CDR1 is SGHVS and CDR2 FQNEAQ. V was clipped by 4 bases and J by 3 bases, with 13 bases between them. CDR3 size: 15 residues. CDR3 sequence: CASSSQGEINQPQHF. CDR3 nucleotides: TGTGCCAGCAGCTCGCAAGGGGAGATCAATCAGCCCCAGCATTTT.

The rearrangement links TRBV13 to TRBJ1-1; 7 bases map to TRBD1. The CDR3 covers 12 residues. With 0 bases clipped from V and 11 bases from J, the junction kept 3 bases outside the gene matches. The germline gives CDR1 PRHDT, CDR2 FYEKMQ (reference sequence). CDR3 residues: CASSLGGTVAFF. As DNA, the CDR3 is TGTGCCAGCAGCTTAGGCGGGACAGTTGCTTTCTTT.

CDR3 bases: TGTGCCAGCAGCTTAAGTCCAGGCCAGCCCCAGCATTTT. Translated, it gives CASSLSPGQPQHF. V gene TRBV7-9 combines with J gene TRBJ1-5; no clear D gene. Germline V CDR1 and CDR2: SEHNR, FQNEAQ (reference sequence). This CDR3 region has 13 residues. Between the trimmed V and J ends, which lost 2 bases and 7 bases, there was a span of 9 bases. Full variable domain (rest looked up from reference TRBV7-9 and TRBJ1-5): DTGVSQNPRHKITKRGQNVTFRCDPISEHNRLYWYRQTLGQGPEFLTYFQNEAQLEKSRLLSDRFSAERPKGSFSTLEIQRTEQGDSAMYLCASSLSPGQPQHFGDGTRLSIL.

The chain carries TRBV11-2 and TRBJ1-1; no clear D gene. The germline V gene encodes CDR1 SGHAT and CDR2 FQNNGV. Trimming cost V 2 bases and J 8 bases, with 6 bases left between them. The CDR3 has 11 amino acids. CDR3 nucleotides: TGTGCCAGCAGCTTATCTGCCGAAGCTTTCTTT. Its protein product is CASSLSAEAFF.

This clone was observed a single time. The V call is TRBV11-3, the J call TRBJ2-2; no definite D call. Per germline, CDR1 SGHNT and CDR2 YENEEA. The germline V and J ends were trimmed by 5 bases and 4 bases, with 5 bases remaining between them. The CDR3 has 12 residues. The CDR3 nucleotides read TGTGCCAGCAGCATCCGCACCGGGGAGCTGTTTTTT. It codes for CASSIRTGELFF.

The rearrangement joins TRBV7-8 to TRBJ2-7; 10 nucleotides match TRBD1. This CDR3 comprises 12 residues. J lost 5 bases, V lost 7 bases, and 2 bases had no gene match. Germline V gene data show CDR1 as SGHVS and CDR2 as FQNEAQ. DNA of the CDR3: TGTGCCAGCACTGGGACAGGGGACGAGCAGTACTTC. This codes for CASTGTGDEQYF.

The rearrangement links TRBV27 to TRBJ2-4, with D perhaps matching TRBD2 (5 bases). This CDR3 is built from 14 residues. The V end lost 6 bases, the J end lost 6 bases, and 15 bases lay between the germline ends. The germline V gene encodes CDR1 MNHEY and CDR2 SMNVEV (reference sequence). The CDR3 is CASRREPDGNIQYF. The DNA of the CDR3 is TGTGCCAGCAGGAGGGAGCCTGATGGAAACATTCAGTACTTC.

This clone was found a few times. The rearrangement joins TRBV6-4 to TRBJ2-3; 8 bases are a match to TRBD2. This CDR3 comprises 15 residues. Germline loops: CDR1 MRHNA, CDR2 SNTAGT. V shed 3 bases, J shed 1 base, and the junction held 3 bases outside the gene matches. The CDR3 region has the DNA TGTGCCAGCAGTGATACGGGGGGGCGCACAGATACGCAGTATTTT. Amino acids: CASSDTGGRTDTQYF.

V usage is TRBV2 and J usage is TRBJ2-1; no definite D call. In germline, CDR1 is SNHLY, CDR2 FYNNEI. Trimming stripped 6 bases from V and 9 bases from J, with 18 bases between. The CDR3 runs 14 residues. The CDR3: CASRGADLMGEQFF. The CDR3 DNA sequence: TGTGCCAGCAGGGGCGCGGACCTTATGGGTGAGCAGTTCTTC.

This sequence joins TRBV2 and TRBJ2-7; 10 bases agree with TRBD1. Germline V gene data show CDR1 as SNHLY and CDR2 as FYNNEI. Trimming cost V 2 bases and J 2 bases; bases outside gene matches: 3. CDR3 length: 15 amino acids. CDR3 in amino acids: CASSEPGTGAYEQYF. The DNA for the CDR3 is TGTGCCAGCAGTGAACCCGGGACAGGGGCCTACGAGCAGTACTTC.

This clone was counted a single time. The rearrangement joins TRBV13 to TRBJ1-5; D perhaps matches TRBD1 (5 bases). V gave up 2 bases and J gave up 2 bases, with 10 bases separating them. The CDR3 contains 15 residues. CDR1 PRHDT and CDR2 FYEKMQ come from the germline V gene (reference sequence). Here the CDR3 reads CASSLSGRGNQPQHF. Written as DNA, the CDR3 is TGTGCCAGCAGCTTATCAGGGCGCGGCAATCAGCCCCAGCATTTT.

The chain carries TRBV7-8 and TRBJ2-1, with a possible D match to TRBD2 (5 bases). This CDR3 has 13 amino acids. Trimming cost V 1 base and J 6 bases, with 7 bases left between them. Germline CDR1 SGHVS, CDR2 FQNEAQ. The CDR3 reads CASSLGRSNEQFF. As DNA, the CDR3 is TGTGCCAGCAGCTTAGGGAGGTCCAATGAGCAGTTCTTC.

This clone was seen just once. This chain links TRBV28 with TRBJ1-5, with TRBD1 matching over 7 bases. CDR1 MDHEN and CDR2 SYDVKM come from the germline V gene. This CDR3 is 14 amino acids long. The CDR3 reads CAAHGTAYNQPQHF. In DNA, the CDR3 is TGTGCGGCTCACGGGACAGCCTACAATCAGCCCCAGCATTTT.

The chain links TRBV19 to TRBJ1-1, with D unclear. The V gene lost 9 bases and the J gene lost 7 bases, with 9 bases spanning the gap. There are 10 residues in the CDR3. Germline CDR1 is LNHDA and CDR2 is SQIVND (reference sequence). Written as DNA, the CDR3 is TGTGCCAGCTCGGCCGGTGAAGCTTTCTTT. Amino acids: CASSAGEAFF.

The gene calls are TRBV14 and TRBJ2-7; TRBD2 matches at 12 bases. Germline CDR1 reads SGHDN; CDR2 reads FVKESK. Losses at the gene ends were 4 bases for V and 1 base for J; bases not matched to a gene: 5. This CDR3 comprises 16 residues. The CDR3 DNA reads TGTGCCAGCAGCCCCTTCGGACTAGCGGGGTCCTACGAGCAGTACTTC. Protein: CASSPFGLAGSYEQYF. The full variable domain, its missing parts supplied by reference TRBV14 and TRBJ2-7, is EAGVTQFPSHSVIEKGQTVTLRCDPISGHDNLYWYRRVMGKEIKFLLHFVKESKQDESGMPNNRFLAERTGGTYSTLKVQPAELEDSGVYFCASSPFGLAGSYEQYFGPGTRLTVT.

This chain links TRBV25-1 with TRBJ2-7, with 9 bases fitting TRBD1. V was pared by 3 bases and J by 6 bases, with 3 bases of the junction left unmatched. The germline gives CDR1 MGHDK, CDR2 SYGVNS. There are 13 residues in the CDR3. The CDR3 sequence is CASSDTGGGEQYF. As DNA, the CDR3 is TGTGCCAGCAGTGATACAGGGGGCGGCGAGCAGTACTTC.

This rearrangement joins TRBV9 to TRBJ2-2, with a weak D call TRBD1 (6 bases). Germline V gene data show CDR1 as SGDLS and CDR2 as YYNGEE. This CDR3 comprises 15 residues. The germline V and J ends were trimmed by 3 bases and 3 bases, with 12 bases remaining between them. CDR3 sequence: CASSAGTPDTGELFF. The CDR3 coding sequence is TGTGCCAGCAGCGCCGGGACACCGGACACCGGGGAGCTGTTTTTT.

The rearrangement uses TRBV11-2 and TRBJ2-1, with 8 nucleotides matching TRBD2. The V gene's germline CDR1 is SGHAT and CDR2 FQNNGV. The CDR3 is 15 amino acids. V gave up 2 bases and J gave up 2 bases; unmatched junction bases: 2. The DNA for the CDR3 is TGTGCCAGCAGCTTAACTAGCGGAACCTACAATGAGCAGTTCTTC. It encodes CASSLTSGTYNEQFF.

The rearrangement joins TRBV7-8 to TRBJ2-7; unclear D gene. V lost 4 bases and J 2 bases, leaving 6 bases between the germline ends. There are 12 residues in the CDR3. Germline CDR1 reads SGHVS; CDR2 reads FQNEAQ. CDR3 coding DNA: TGTGCCAGCAGCTGGGGTACCTACGAGCAGTACTTC. Translating gives CASSWGTYEQYF.

The chain has TRBV10-3 and TRBJ2-7; 7 nucleotides agree with TRBD2. Trimming cost V 8 bases and J 4 bases; bases outside gene matches: 2. The CDR3 is 11 amino acids. The germline V gene encodes CDR1 ENHRY and CDR2 SYGVKD. The CDR3 region is CAIRREYEQYF. Written as DNA, the CDR3 is TGTGCCATCCGGCGGGAGTACGAGCAGTACTTC.

The chain couples TRBV27 to TRBJ2-7, with D maybe TRBD1 (5 bases). Germline lookup yields CDR1 MNHEY and CDR2 SMNVEV (reference sequence). Deletions cut 0 bases from V and 5 bases from J, with 5 bases between. The length of the CDR3 is 12 residues. DNA for the CDR3: TGTGCCAGCAGTTTATCAGGGGACGAGCAGTACTTC. This codes for CASSLSGDEQYF.

The V call is TRBV6-6, the J call TRBJ2-7; TRBD1 is a possible D gene (5 bases). From germline, CDR1 is MNHNY and CDR2 SVGAGI (reference sequence). The V and J ends lost 0 bases and 6 bases respectively, with 9 bases between them. This CDR3 contains 13 residues. CDR3 residues: CASSYSSQGEQYF. The CDR3 DNA follows: TGTGCCAGCAGTTACTCGAGTCAGGGCGAGCAGTACTTC.